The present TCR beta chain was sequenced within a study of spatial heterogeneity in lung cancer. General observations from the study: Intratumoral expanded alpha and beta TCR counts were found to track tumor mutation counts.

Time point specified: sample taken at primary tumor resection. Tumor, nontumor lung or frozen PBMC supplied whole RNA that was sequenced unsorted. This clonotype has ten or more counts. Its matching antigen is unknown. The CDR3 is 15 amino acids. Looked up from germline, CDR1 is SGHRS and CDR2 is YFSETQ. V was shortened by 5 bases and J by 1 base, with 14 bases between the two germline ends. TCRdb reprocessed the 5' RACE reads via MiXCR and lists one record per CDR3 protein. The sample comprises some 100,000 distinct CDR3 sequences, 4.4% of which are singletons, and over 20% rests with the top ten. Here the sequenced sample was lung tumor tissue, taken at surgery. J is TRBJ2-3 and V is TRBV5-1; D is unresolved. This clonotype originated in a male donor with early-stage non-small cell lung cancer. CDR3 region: CASSPFKLGTDTQYF. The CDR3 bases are TGCGCCAGCAGTCCCTTCAAGTTGGGCACAGATACGCAGTATTTT.